The clone carrying this T cell receptor beta chain appeared once. What it binds is unknown. Amplification used 60 Vbeta primers and 13 Jbeta primers. Some clones are missing from TCRdb's copy, which holds only in-frame ones; the method was immunoSEQ multiplex PCR. The sample consists of about 120,000 clones, about 8.6% of them appearing once. This entry is derived from a study of cytomegalovirus exposure and HLA in healthy donors. At the level of the study: Researchers found that about 82% of about 400 genotyped donors fell within the Caucasian-associated ancestry cluster. Study observations and caveats: In vitro experiments confirmed that a few CMV-associated chains were specific for CMV antigens.

The CDR3 is 16 residues long. The germline V gene has CDR1 SGDLS and CDR2 YYNGEE. The TCR sequence derives from a woman between 40 and 50 years old in good health and CMV-seropositive. Material for sequencing was PBMCs. The chain joins TRBV9 to TRBJ2-5; TRBD1 matches 7 bases. The closer fit of TRBJ2-7 to the DNA end suggests the J call may be wrong. The CDR3 DNA follows: TGTGCCAGCAGCGCCTCTGCGGACAGGACTTTCTACGAGCAGTACTTC. Amino acids: CASSASADRTFYEQYF.